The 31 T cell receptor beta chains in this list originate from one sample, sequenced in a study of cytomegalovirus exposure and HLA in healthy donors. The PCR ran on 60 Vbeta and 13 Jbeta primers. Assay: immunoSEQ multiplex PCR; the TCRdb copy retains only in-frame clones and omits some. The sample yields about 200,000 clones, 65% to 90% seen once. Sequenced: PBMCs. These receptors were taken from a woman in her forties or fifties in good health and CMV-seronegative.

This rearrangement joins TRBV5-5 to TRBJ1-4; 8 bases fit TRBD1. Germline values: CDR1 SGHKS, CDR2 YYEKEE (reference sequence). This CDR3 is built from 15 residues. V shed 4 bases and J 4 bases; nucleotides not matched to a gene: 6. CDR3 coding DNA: TGTGCCAGCAGCATCCGACAGGGGCTTAATGAAAAACTGTTTTTT. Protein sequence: CASSIRQGLNEKLFF.

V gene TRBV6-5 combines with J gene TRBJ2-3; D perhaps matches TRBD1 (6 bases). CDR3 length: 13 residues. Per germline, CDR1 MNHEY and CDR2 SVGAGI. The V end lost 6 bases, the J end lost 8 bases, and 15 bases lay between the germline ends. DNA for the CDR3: TGTGCCAGCAGGGGGGCTCGAGTAGGTACGCAGTATTTT. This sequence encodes CASRGARVGTQYF.

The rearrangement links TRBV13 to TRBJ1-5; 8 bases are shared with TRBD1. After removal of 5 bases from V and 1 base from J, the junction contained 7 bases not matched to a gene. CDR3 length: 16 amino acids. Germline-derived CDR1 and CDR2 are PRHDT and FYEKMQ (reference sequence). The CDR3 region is CASSNQGAGSNQPQHF. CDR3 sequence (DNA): TGTGCCAGCAGCAACCAGGGGGCCGGGAGCAATCAGCCCCAGCATTTT.

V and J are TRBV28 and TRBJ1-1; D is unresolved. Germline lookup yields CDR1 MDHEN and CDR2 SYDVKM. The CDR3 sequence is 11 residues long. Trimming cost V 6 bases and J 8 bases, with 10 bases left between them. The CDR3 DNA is TGTGCCAGCAGGGCTAGTAGGGAAGCTTTCTTT. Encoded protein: CASRASREAFF.

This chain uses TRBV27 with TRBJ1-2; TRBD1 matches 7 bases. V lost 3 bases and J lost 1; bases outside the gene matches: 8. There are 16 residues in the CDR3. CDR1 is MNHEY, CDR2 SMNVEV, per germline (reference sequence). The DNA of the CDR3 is TGTGCCAGCAGTTTCTCGGGACAGCCCCATAACTATGGCTACACCTTC. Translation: CASSFSGQPHNYGYTF.

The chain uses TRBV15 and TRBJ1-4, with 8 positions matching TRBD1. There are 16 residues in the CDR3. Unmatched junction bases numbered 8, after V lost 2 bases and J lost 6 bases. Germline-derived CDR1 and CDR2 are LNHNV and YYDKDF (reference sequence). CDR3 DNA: TGTGCCACCAGCAGATCTCGACAGGGGAGGGATGAAAAACTGTTTTTT. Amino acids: CATSRSRQGRDEKLFF.

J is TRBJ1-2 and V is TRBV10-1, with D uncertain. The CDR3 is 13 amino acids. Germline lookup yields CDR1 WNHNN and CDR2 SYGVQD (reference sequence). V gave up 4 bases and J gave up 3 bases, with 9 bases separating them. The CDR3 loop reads CASSANTDYGYTF. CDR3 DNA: TGCGCCAGCAGTGCGAACACCGACTATGGCTACACCTTC.

CDR3 region: CASSSAGGVQPQHF. The CDR3 nucleotides are TGTGCCAGCAGTTCCGCAGGGGGTGTACAGCCCCAGCATTTT. The V call is TRBV6-5, the J call TRBJ1-5; 7 bases line up with TRBD1. CDR1 MNHEY and CDR2 SVGAGI come from the germline V gene. The junction had 7 bases not matched to a gene; V was cut back by 4 bases and J by 7 bases. This CDR3 spans 14 amino acids.

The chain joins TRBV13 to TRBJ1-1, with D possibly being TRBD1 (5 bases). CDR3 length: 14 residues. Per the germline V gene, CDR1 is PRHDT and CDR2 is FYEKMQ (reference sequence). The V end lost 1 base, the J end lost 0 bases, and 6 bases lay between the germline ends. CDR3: CASSLEQVNTEAFF. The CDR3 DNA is TGTGCCAGCAGCTTAGAACAGGTGAACACTGAAGCTTTCTTT.

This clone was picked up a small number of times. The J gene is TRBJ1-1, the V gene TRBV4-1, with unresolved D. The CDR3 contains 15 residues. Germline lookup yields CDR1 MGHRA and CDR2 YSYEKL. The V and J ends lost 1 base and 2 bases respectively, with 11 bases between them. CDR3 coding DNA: TGCGCCAGCAGCCAAGGCCCGCAGTTTAACACTGAAGCTTTCTTT. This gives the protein CASSQGPQFNTEAFF.

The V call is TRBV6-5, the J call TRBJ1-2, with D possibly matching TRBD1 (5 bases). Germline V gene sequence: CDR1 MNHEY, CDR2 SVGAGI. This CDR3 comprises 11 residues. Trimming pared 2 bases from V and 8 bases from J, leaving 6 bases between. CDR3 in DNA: TGTGCCAGCAGTTACCAGGGAGGCTACACCTTC. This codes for CASSYQGGYTF.

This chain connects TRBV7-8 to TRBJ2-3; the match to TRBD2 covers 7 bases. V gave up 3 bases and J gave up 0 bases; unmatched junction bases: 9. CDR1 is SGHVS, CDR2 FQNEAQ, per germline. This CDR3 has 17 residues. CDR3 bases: TGTGCCAGCAGCTTGGGCGGGAGATCTGAGAGCACAGATACGCAGTATTTT. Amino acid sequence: CASSLGGRSESTDTQYF.

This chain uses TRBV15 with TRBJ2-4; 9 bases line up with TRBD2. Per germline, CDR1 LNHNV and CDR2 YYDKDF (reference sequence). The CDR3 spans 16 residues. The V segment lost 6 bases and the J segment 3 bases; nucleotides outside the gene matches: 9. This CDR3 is CATRSGLAYLKNIQYF. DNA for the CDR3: TGTGCCACCAGATCGGGACTAGCCTACCTCAAAAACATTCAGTACTTC. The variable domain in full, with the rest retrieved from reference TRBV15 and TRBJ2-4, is DAMVIQNPRYQVTQFGKPVTLSCSQTLNHNVMYWYQQKSSQAPKLLFHYYDKDFNNEADTPDNFQSRRPNTSFCFLDIRSPGLGDTAMYLCATRSGLAYLKNIQYFGAGTRLSVL.

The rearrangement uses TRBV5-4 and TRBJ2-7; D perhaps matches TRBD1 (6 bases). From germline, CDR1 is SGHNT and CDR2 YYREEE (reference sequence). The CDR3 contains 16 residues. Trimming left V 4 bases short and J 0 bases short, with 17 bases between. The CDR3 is CASSAGTIVSSYEQYF. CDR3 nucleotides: TGTGCCAGCAGCGCCGGGACAATTGTTAGCTCCTACGAGCAGTACTTC.

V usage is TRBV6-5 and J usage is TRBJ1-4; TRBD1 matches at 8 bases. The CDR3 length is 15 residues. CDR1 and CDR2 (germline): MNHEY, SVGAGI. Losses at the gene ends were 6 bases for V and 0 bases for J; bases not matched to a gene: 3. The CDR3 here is CASRADRATNEKLFF. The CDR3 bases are TGTGCCAGCAGGGCGGACAGGGCAACTAATGAAAAACTGTTTTTT.

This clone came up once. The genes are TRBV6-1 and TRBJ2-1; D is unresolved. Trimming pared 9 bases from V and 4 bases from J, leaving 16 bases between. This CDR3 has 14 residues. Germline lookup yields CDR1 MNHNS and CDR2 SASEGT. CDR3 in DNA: TGTGCCAGTGAGAAGACTCAAACTTACAATGAGCAGTTCTTC. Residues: CASEKTQTYNEQFF.

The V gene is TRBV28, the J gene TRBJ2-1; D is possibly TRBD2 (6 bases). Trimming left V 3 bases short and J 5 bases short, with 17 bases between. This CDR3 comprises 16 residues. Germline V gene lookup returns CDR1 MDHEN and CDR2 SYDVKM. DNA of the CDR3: TGTGCCAGCAGTTTTCCACCGGGACGGGAGAACAATGAGCAGTTCTTC. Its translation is CASSFPPGRENNEQFF.

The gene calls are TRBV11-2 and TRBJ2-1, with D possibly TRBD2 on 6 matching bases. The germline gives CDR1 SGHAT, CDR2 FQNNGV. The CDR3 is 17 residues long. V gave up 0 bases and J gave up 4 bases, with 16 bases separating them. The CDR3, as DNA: TGTGCCAGCAGCTTAGATCGGGGCGGGACCTTTTACAATGAGCAGTTCTTC. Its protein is CASSLDRGGTFYNEQFF.

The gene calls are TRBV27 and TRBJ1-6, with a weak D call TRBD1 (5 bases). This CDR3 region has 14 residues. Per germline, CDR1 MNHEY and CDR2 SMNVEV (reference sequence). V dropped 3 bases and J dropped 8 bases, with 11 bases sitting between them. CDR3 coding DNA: TGTGCCAGCAGTTTTGGGGGGTGGGATTCACCCCTCCACTTT. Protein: CASSFGGWDSPLHF.

DNA for the CDR3: TGTGCCAGCAGCTTGGGCGGGGGGTCCTACGAGCAGTACTTC. Its translation: CASSLGGGSYEQYF. The chain is built from TRBV5-4 and TRBJ2-7, with 8 positions matching TRBD2. J gave up 1 base and V 0 bases, and 0 bases lay outside the gene matches. Germline loops: CDR1 SGHNT, CDR2 YYREEE (reference sequence). This CDR3 contains 14 residues.

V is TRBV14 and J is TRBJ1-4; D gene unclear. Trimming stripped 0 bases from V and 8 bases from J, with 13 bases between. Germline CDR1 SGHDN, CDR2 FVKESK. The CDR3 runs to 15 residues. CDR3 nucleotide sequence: TGTGCCAGCAGCCAAGATCAGCGGGTTAGGGAAAAACTGTTTTTT. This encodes CASSQDQRVREKLFF.

In DNA form, the CDR3 reads TGTGCCAGTAGCCGGGGACAGGGTCTCTATGGCTACACCTTC. Protein product: CASSRGQGLYGYTF. The chain uses TRBV19 and TRBJ1-2; 9 bases line up with TRBD1. The ends lost 6 bases at V and 4 bases at J; junction bases unmatched: 6. The germline V gene encodes CDR1 LNHDA and CDR2 SQIVND (reference sequence). This CDR3 spans 14 amino acids.

The DNA of the CDR3 is TGTGCCAGCAGCTTAGGTGGACAGGGATTCTACGAGCAGTACTTC. It codes for CASSLGGQGFYEQYF. The V call is TRBV7-9, the J call TRBJ2-7; 8 bases match TRBD1. Per germline, CDR1 SEHNR and CDR2 FQNEAQ (reference sequence). The CDR3 is 15 residues long. The junction had 5 bases not matched to a gene; V was cut back by 1 base and J by 3 bases.

The CDR3 here is CASTYPGSNEQYF. CDR3 in DNA: TGTGCCAGCACATACCCGGGATCAAACGAGCAGTACTTC. The rearrangement joins TRBV27 to TRBJ2-7; possibly TRBD2 for D (5 bases). V dropped 7 bases and J dropped 5 bases, with 15 bases sitting between them. Germline values: CDR1 MNHEY, CDR2 SMNVEV (reference sequence). The CDR3 loop spans 13 amino acids.

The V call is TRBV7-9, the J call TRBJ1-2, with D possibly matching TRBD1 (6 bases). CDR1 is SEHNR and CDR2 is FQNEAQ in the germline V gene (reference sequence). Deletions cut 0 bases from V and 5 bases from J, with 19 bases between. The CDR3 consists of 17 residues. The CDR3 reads CASSLAPRGGAIYGYTF. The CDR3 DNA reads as TGTGCCAGCAGCTTAGCGCCCCGTGGGGGGGCGATTTATGGCTACACCTTC.

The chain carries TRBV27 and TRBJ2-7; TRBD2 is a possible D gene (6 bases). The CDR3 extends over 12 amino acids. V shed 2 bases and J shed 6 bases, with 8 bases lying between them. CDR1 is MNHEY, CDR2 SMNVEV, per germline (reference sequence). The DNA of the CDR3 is TGTGCCAGCAGTTTAATCGGGGGCGAGCAGTACTTC. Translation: CASSLIGGEQYF.

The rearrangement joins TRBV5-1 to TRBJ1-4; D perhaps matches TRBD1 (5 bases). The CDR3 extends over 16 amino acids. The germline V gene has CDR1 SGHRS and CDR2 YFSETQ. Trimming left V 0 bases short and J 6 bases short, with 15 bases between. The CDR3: CASSLAQGEGDEKLFF. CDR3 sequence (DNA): TGCGCCAGCAGCTTGGCTCAAGGGGAAGGTGATGAAAAACTGTTTTTT.

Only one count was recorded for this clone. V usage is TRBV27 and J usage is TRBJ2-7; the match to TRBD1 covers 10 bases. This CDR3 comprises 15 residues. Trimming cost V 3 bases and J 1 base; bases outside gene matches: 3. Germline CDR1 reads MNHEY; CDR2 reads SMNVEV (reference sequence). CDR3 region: CASSFGQGGSYEQYF. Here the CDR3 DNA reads TGTGCCAGCAGTTTCGGACAGGGGGGATCCTACGAGCAGTACTTC.

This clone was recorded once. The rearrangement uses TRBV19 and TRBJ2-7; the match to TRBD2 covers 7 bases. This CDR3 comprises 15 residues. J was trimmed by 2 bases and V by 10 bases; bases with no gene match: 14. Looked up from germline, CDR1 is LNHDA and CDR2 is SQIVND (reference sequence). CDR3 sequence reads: CATSTSSGRTYEQYF. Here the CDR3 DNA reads TGTGCCACCTCCACCTCTAGCGGCAGGACCTACGAGCAGTACTTC.

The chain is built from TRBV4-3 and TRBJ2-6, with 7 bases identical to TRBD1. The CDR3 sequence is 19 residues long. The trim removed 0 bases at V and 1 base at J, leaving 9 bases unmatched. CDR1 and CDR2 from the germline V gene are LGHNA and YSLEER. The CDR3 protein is CASSQETGYTLSGANVLTF. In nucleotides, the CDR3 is TGCGCCAGCAGCCAAGAGACAGGGTACACTCTTTCTGGGGCCAACGTCCTGACTTTC.

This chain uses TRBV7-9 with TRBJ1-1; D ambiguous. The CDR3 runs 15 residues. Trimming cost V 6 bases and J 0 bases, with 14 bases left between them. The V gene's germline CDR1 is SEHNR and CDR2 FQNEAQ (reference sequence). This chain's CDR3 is CASSPPRSLNTEAFF. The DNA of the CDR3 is TGTGCCAGCAGTCCTCCGAGGAGCTTGAACACTGAAGCTTTCTTT. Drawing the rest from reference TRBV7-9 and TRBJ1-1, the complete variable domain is DTGVSQNPRHKITKRGQNVTFRCDPISEHNRLYWYRQTLGQGPEFLTYFQNEAQLEKSRLLSDRFSAERPKGSFSTLEIQRTEQGDSAMYLCASSPPRSLNTEAFFGQGTRLTVV.